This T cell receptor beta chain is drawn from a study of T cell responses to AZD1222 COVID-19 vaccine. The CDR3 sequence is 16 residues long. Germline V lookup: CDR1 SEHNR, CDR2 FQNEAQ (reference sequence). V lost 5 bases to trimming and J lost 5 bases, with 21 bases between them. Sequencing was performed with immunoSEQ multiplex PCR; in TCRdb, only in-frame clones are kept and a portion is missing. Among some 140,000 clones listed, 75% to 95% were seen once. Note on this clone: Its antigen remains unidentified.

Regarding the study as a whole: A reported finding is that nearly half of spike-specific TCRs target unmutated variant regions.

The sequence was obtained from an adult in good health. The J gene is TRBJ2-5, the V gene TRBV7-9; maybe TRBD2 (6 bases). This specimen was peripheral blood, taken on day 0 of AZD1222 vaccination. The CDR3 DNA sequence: TGTGCCAGCAGCCGAGGCTCCGGGGGAGGACGGGAGACCCAGTACTTC. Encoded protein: CASSRGSGGGRETQYF.